Presented here are 23 T cell receptor beta chains from one specimen sequenced in a study of cytomegalovirus exposure and HLA in healthy donors. It was with 60 Vbeta and 13 Jbeta primers that the PCR ran. Clones were sequenced by immunoSEQ multiplex PCR, and TCRdb holds only the in-frame ones, with some missing. Of about 180,000 clones in the sample, around 73% were seen once. Sequencing used PBMCs. Every receptor here comes from a man in his sixties in good health and CMV-seronegative.

The rearrangement uses TRBV30 and TRBJ2-1, with 7 bases that match TRBD2. The CDR3 has 15 amino acids. Looked up from germline, CDR1 is GTSNPN and CDR2 is SVGIG (reference sequence). V gave up 0 bases and J gave up 8 bases; unmatched junction bases: 10. CDR3 amino acids: CAWSVPRGSMDEQFF. The CDR3 bases are TGTGCCTGGAGTGTTCCTCGCGGGAGCATGGATGAGCAGTTCTTC.

A word on this clone: At one of its ends the junction is not consistent with the germline gene, which may arise from a read error. V usage is TRBV11-3 and J usage is TRBJ2-1; 9 nucleotides match TRBD1. Germline V gives CDR1 SGHNT, CDR2 YENEEA. This CDR3 is built from 15 residues. In DNA form, the CDR3 reads TGTGCCAGCAGCGTAGACGGGACAGGGTACAATGAGCAGTTCTTC. Its protein is CASSVDGTGYNEQFF.

The chain couples TRBV29-1 to TRBJ2-3; 8 nucleotides match TRBD2. Trimming cost V 5 bases and J 0 bases; bases outside gene matches: 1. CDR1 is SQVTM and CDR2 is ANQGSEA in the germline V gene. This CDR3 region has 13 residues. For the CDR3, the DNA is TGCAGCGTTAGCGGGAGAAGCACAGATACGCAGTATTTT. Translating it yields CSVSGRSTDTQYF.

The V call is TRBV18, the J call TRBJ1-1; D possibly corresponds to TRBD1 (6 bases). Germline CDR1 is KGHSH and CDR2 is LQKENI. V was pared by 2 bases and J by 0 bases, with 10 bases between. CDR3 length: 15 amino acids. CDR3 amino acids: CASSPSRDMNTEAFF. CDR3 nucleotides: TGTGCCAGCTCACCATCTCGGGACATGAACACTGAAGCTTTCTTT.

The chain recombines TRBV27 with TRBJ2-1, with 8 nucleotides matching TRBD2. Germline V gene lookup returns CDR1 MNHEY and CDR2 SMNVEV (reference sequence). Unmatched junction bases numbered 11, after V lost 7 bases and J lost 6 bases. This CDR3 is built from 15 residues. In DNA, the CDR3 is TGTGCCAGCACTATGGCCGGGGGGGCGGGCAATGAGCAGTTCTTC. Its translation is CASTMAGGAGNEQFF.

This chain links TRBV27 with TRBJ2-2; D remains unclear. The germline CDR1 and CDR2 sequences are MNHEY and SMNVEV (reference sequence). This CDR3 spans 12 amino acids. V lost 7 bases to trimming and J lost 0 bases, with 3 bases between them. CDR3 DNA: TGTGCCAGCACAACGAACACCGGGGAGCTGTTTTTT. Amino acid sequence: CASTTNTGELFF.

This clone has more than one count but fewer than ten. This chain links TRBV4-3 with TRBJ2-1; the match to TRBD2 covers 9 bases. CDR1 is LGHNA and CDR2 is YSLEER in the germline V gene. V gave up 4 bases and J gave up 6 bases; unmatched junction bases: 7. The CDR3 extends over 15 amino acids. CDR3 nucleotides: TGCGCCAGCAGCCCATTAGCGGGAGCCCGCAATGAGCAGTTCTTC. It translates to CASSPLAGARNEQFF.

J is TRBJ2-7 and V is TRBV19, with D tentatively TRBD1 (6 bases). The CDR3 contains 13 residues. The germline V gene encodes CDR1 LNHDA and CDR2 SQIVND (reference sequence). Deletions cut 3 bases from V and 5 bases from J, with 11 bases between. The CDR3: CASSIGGYNEQYF. The CDR3 nucleotides read TGTGCCAGTAGTATTGGGGGCTATAACGAGCAGTACTTC. Together with reference TRBV19 and TRBJ2-7, the CDR3 gives the full variable domain: DGGITQSPKYLFRKEGQNVTLSCEQNLNHDAMYWYRQDPGQGLRLIYYSQIVNDFQKGDIAEGYSVSREKKESFPLTVTSAQKNPTAFYLCASSIGGYNEQYFGPGTRLTVT.

The chain combines TRBV18 with TRBJ2-5; no definite D call. The DNA end favors TRBJ2-7, so the J call may be wrong. The V gene's germline CDR1 is KGHSH and CDR2 LQKENI. The CDR3 has 12 residues. The DNA for the CDR3 is TGTGCCAGCTCACCGACAACCTACGAGCAGTACTTC. Residues: CASSPTTYEQYF.

The chain employs TRBV4-3 and TRBJ2-4, with D possibly being TRBD2 (5 bases). The germline CDR1 and CDR2 sequences are LGHNA and YSLEER. CDR3 length: 14 amino acids. Trimming stripped 0 bases from V and 6 bases from J, with 9 bases between. Written as DNA, the CDR3 is TGCGCCAGCAGCCAAGAAGAGGGTCTAAACATTCAGTACTTC. Translation gives CASSQEEGLNIQYF.

The chain couples TRBV18 to TRBJ2-1; 8 nucleotides line up with TRBD2. This CDR3 spans 15 amino acids. Trimming took 3 bases from V and 6 from J; bases not matched to a gene: 7. In germline, CDR1 is KGHSH, CDR2 LQKENI. The CDR3 DNA sequence: TGTGCCAGCTCACCCCGAGCGGGAGTCAGCAATGAGCAGTTCTTC. Its translation is CASSPRAGVSNEQFF.

The chain links TRBV4-3 to TRBJ2-2, with a weak D call TRBD2 (7 bases). The CDR3 sequence is 15 residues long. Germline CDR1 reads LGHNA; CDR2 reads YSLEER. Trimming took off 2 bases at V and 4 bases at J, with 11 bases between the two ends. CDR3 nucleotides: TGCGCCAGCAGCCAACGGGGGGCAATCACCGGGGAGCTGTTTTTT. Translation gives CASSQRGAITGELFF.

The chain couples TRBV5-6 to TRBJ2-3; D is uncertain. This CDR3 spans 13 amino acids. Germline lookup yields CDR1 SGHDT and CDR2 YYEEEE. Trimming shortened V by 6 bases and J by 1 base, and 9 bases separated the two germline ends. The CDR3 here is CASNPGRTDTQYF. As DNA, the CDR3 is TGTGCCAGCAACCCAGGCCGCACAGATACGCAGTATTTT.

The V gene is TRBV27, the J gene TRBJ2-7, with 7 positions matching TRBD1. J lost 4 bases, V lost 5 bases, and 17 bases had no gene match. The CDR3 is 17 residues long. CDR1 MNHEY and CDR2 SMNVEV come from the germline V gene (reference sequence). This chain's CDR3 is CASSLEPFRDRNYEQYF. DNA of the CDR3: TGTGCCAGCAGTCTAGAACCTTTCCGGGACAGAAATTACGAGCAGTACTTC.

In DNA, the CDR3 is TGTGCCAGCAGCACCGGTAGCTCCTACAATGAGCAGTTCTTC. Its protein product is CASSTGSSYNEQFF. The rearrangement joins TRBV7-9 to TRBJ2-1, with unresolved D. V lost 5 bases and J 0 bases, leaving 8 bases between the germline ends. The germline V gene has CDR1 SEHNR and CDR2 FQNEAQ (reference sequence). The CDR3 sequence is 14 residues long.

This sequence joins TRBV7-2 and TRBJ1-3; D is perhaps TRBD1 (5 bases). Trimming took 1 base from V and 2 from J, leaving 9 bases between them. Germline CDR1 and CDR2: SGHTA and FQGNSA. This CDR3 spans 15 amino acids. CDR3 coding DNA: TGTGCCAGCAGCTTAGTGGGGGGACCTGGAAACACCATATATTTT. This codes for CASSLVGGPGNTIYF.

The gene calls are TRBV27 and TRBJ1-2; D perhaps matches TRBD1 (5 bases). The germline V and J ends were trimmed by 6 bases and 1 base, with 6 bases remaining between them. The length of the CDR3 is 12 residues. Germline assignment: CDR1 MNHEY and CDR2 SMNVEV (reference sequence). DNA of the CDR3: TGTGCCAGCAGAGGGGATAACTATGGCTACACCTTC. Protein: CASRGDNYGYTF.

V usage is TRBV5-4 and J usage is TRBJ2-2; 10 bases are shared with TRBD2. CDR1 and CDR2 (germline): SGHNT, YYREEE (reference sequence). This CDR3 is 16 amino acids long. The junction had 15 bases not matched to a gene; V was cut back by 2 bases and J by 14 bases. In DNA, the CDR3 is TGTGCCAGCAGCTTTAGGGCTAGCGGGGGAGCCGAGGGACTGTTTTTT. It specifies CASSFRASGGAEGLFF.

This clone was counted a single time. The rearrangement joins TRBV15 to TRBJ2-1, with D tentatively TRBD2 (6 bases). The germline V and J ends were trimmed by 2 bases and 10 bases, with 12 bases remaining between them. CDR1 and CDR2 (germline): LNHNV, YYDKDF (reference sequence). The CDR3 sequence is 13 residues long. DNA of the CDR3: TGTGCCACCAGCAGAAGGCGGGAATGGGAGCAGTTCTTC. It codes for CATSRRREWEQFF. Combining the CDR3 with reference TRBV15 and TRBJ2-1 gives the whole variable domain DAMVIQNPRYQVTQFGKPVTLSCSQTLNHNVMYWYQQKSSQAPKLLFHYYDKDFNNEADTPDNFQSRRPNTSFCFLDIRSPGLGDTAMYLCATSRRREWEQFFGPGTRLTVL.

This clone was seen a handful of times. This sequence joins TRBV27 and TRBJ2-1, with unresolved D. The CDR3 length is 13 residues. Between the trimmed V and J ends, which lost 2 bases and 7 bases, there was a span of 9 bases. Germline V gene lookup returns CDR1 MNHEY and CDR2 SMNVEV (reference sequence). DNA of the CDR3: TGTGCCAGCAGTTTAACAACCATAAATGAGCAGTTCTTC. Translation: CASSLTTINEQFF.

V and J are TRBV5-4 and TRBJ1-4; 7 bases line up with TRBD1. The length of the CDR3 is 15 residues. V lost 3 bases and J lost 4; bases outside the gene matches: 6. Germline V gene data show CDR1 as SGHNT and CDR2 as YYREEE (reference sequence). For the CDR3, the DNA is TGTGCCAGCAGCTCACAGGGGTCAAGTAATGAAAAACTGTTTTTT. It specifies CASSSQGSSNEKLFF. Combining the CDR3 with reference TRBV5-4 and TRBJ1-4 gives the whole variable domain ETGVTQSPTHLIKTRGQQVTLRCSSQSGHNTVSWYQQALGQGPQFIFQYYREEENGRGNFPPRFSGLQFPNYSSELNVNALELDDSALYLCASSSQGSSNEKLFFGSGTQLSVL.

J is TRBJ2-1 and V is TRBV11-2, with a weak D call TRBD2 (5 bases). The length of the CDR3 is 15 residues. Germline loops: CDR1 SGHAT, CDR2 FQNNGV. The germline V and J ends were trimmed by 7 bases and 6 bases, with 19 bases remaining between them. CDR3 coding DNA: TGTGCCAGCAACGTACAATCAACTAGTGTCAATGAGCAGTTCTTC. Encoded protein: CASNVQSTSVNEQFF.

The chain carries TRBV19 and TRBJ2-2; D remains unclear. Trimming cost V 2 bases and J 2 bases, with 12 bases left between them. The CDR3 is 16 residues long. Germline values: CDR1 LNHDA, CDR2 SQIVND (reference sequence). The CDR3 reads CASSISQTPNTGELFF. For the CDR3, the DNA is TGTGCCAGTAGTATATCTCAGACTCCTAACACCGGGGAGCTGTTTTTT.